This record concerns one TCR beta chain sequence. The sample belongs to a study of cytomegalovirus exposure and HLA in healthy donors. PCR used 60 Vbeta primers and 13 Jbeta primers. Using immunoSEQ multiplex PCR, the repertoire was profiled, and TCRdb retains in-frame clones only, with some absent. The sample yields more than 150,000 clones, 84% seen once. Per germline, CDR1 MGHDK and CDR2 SYGVNS. With 1 base removed from V and 7 bases from J, the gap between germline ends came to 22 bases. The CDR3 consists of 18 residues. The clonotype originates from a girl between 2 and 10 years old in good health and CMV-seropositive. The source material was PBMCs. The chain is built from TRBV25-1 and TRBJ1-4, with D tentatively TRBD1 (5 bases). CDR3 sequence (DNA): TGTGCCAGCAGTGAATGTGCGGCAGGGCCCCGTGTGGGTGAAAAACTGTTTTTT. Its translation: CASSECAAGPRVGEKLFF.